The TCR beta chain described here comes from a study of CD8+ T cells in alopecia areata. About the study: Among treated patients, oral tofacitinib was administered at 5 to 10 mg twice daily.

Treatment defined: oral pan-JAK inhibitor, 5-10 mg twice daily. Germline lookup yields CDR1 SGHVS and CDR2 FNYEAQ. The CDR3 is 14 residues long. V was trimmed by 5 bases and J by 2 bases, leaving 9 bases between them. Comments on this clone: No antigen is known for it.

RNA was isolated and reverse transcribed to cDNA, the sequencing template. Generated by immunoSEQ multiplex PCR, the TCRdb table keeps only in-frame clones and is missing some. The profile shows more than 150,000 clones, more than 55% of them singletons. Study-level findings and limits: Resident alphabeta T-cell populations of normal skin are likewise subject to sequencing in scalp samples. Scalp clonality and expanded CD8+ clones among the top 100 showed significant decreases with tofacitinib. Between patients, shared TCR sequences were less clear than in mice. This was possibly due in part to HLA diversity in the patient population.

This rearrangement joins TRBV7-6 to TRBJ2-2; no clear D. The receptor was isolated from a human donor with alopecia areata. The sequenced sample was CD4+ T cells sorted from blood, obtained at week 4, from a patient treated with tofacitinib. Written as DNA, the CDR3 is TGTGCCAGCAGCCTCCGTCCAAACACCGGGGAGCTGTTTTTT. This codes for CASSLRPNTGELFF.